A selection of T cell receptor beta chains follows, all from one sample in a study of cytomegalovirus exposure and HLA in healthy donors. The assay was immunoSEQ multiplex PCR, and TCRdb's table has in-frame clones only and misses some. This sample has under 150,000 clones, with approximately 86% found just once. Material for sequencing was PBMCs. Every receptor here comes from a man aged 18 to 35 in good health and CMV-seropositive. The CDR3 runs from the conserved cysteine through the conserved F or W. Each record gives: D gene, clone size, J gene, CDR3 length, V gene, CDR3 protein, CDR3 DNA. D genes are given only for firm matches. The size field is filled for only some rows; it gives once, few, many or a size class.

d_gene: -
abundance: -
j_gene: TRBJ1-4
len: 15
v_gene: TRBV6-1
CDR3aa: CASSQRGGGSEKLFF
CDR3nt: TGTGCCAGCAGCCAACGTGGGGGGGGCTCGGAAAAACTGTTTTTT

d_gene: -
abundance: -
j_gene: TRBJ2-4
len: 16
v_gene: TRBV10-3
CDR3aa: CAISEEQAGAKNIQYF
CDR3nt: TGTGCCATCAGTGAGGAACAGGCCGGGGCCAAAAACATTCAGTACTTC

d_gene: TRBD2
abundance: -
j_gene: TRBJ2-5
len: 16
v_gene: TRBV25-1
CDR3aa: CASSELASGLQETQYF
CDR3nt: TGTGCCAGCAGTGAATTAGCTAGCGGACTGCAAGAGACCCAGTACTTC

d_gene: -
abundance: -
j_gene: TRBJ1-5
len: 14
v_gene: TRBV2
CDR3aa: CASRRTESNQPQHF
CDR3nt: TGTGCCAGCAGAAGGACAGAGAGCAATCAGCCCCAGCATTTT

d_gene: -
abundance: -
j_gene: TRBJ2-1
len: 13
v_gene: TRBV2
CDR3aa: CASSELFEIEQFF
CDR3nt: TGTGCCAGCAGTGAACTCTTCGAGATAGAGCAGTTCTTC

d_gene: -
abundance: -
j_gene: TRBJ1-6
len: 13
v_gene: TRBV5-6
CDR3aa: CASSPREDSPLHF
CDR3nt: TGTGCCAGCAGCCCACGAGAAGATTCACCCCTCCACTTT

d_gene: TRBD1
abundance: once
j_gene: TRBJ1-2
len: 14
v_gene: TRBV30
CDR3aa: CAWSAGQANYGYTF
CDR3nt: TGTGCCTGGAGTGCTGGACAGGCGAACTATGGCTACACCTTC

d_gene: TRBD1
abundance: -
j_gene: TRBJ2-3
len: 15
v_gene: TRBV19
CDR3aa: CASSKGQGMADTQYF
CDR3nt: TGTGCCAGTAGTAAAGGACAGGGGATGGCAGATACGCAGTATTTT

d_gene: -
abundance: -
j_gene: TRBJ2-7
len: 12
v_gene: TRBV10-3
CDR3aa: CAISVEGYEQYF
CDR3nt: TGTGCCATCAGTGTGGAGGGCTACGAGCAGTACTTC

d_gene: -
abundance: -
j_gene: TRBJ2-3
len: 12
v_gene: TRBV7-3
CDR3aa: CASSPSTDTQYF
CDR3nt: TGTGCCAGCAGCCCTAGCACAGATACGCAGTATTTT

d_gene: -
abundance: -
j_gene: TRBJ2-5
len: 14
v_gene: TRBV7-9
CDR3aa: CASSLVVTEETQYF
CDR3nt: TGTGCCAGCAGCTTAGTTGTGACAGAAGAGACCCAGTACTTC

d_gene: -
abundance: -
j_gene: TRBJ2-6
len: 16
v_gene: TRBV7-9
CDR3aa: CASSLAVPSGANVLTF
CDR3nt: TGTGCCAGCAGCTTAGCCGTCCCCTCTGGGGCCAACGTCCTGACTTTC

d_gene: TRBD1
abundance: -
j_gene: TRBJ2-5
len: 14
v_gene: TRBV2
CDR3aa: CASSWTGAGETQYF
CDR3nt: TGTGCCAGCAGCTGGACAGGGGCTGGAGAGACCCAGTACTTC

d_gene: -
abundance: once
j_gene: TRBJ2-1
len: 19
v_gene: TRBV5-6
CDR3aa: CASSPDSQGFWSSYNEQFF
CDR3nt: TGTGCCAGCAGCCCCGACAGCCAAGGTTTCTGGAGCTCCTACAATGAGCAGTTCTTC

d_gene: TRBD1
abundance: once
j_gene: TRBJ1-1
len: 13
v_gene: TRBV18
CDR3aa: CASSSTGDTEAFF
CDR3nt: TGTGCCAGCTCATCGACAGGGGACACTGAAGCTTTCTTT

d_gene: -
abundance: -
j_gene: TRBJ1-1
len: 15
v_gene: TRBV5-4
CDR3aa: CASSSKGQSTTEAFF
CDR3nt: TGTGCCAGCAGCAGCAAAGGACAGAGTACCACTGAAGCTTTCTTT

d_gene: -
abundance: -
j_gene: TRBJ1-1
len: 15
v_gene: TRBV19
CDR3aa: CASSIEGLPNTEAFF
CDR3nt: TGTGCCAGTAGTATAGAGGGCCTCCCGAACACTGAAGCTTTCTTT

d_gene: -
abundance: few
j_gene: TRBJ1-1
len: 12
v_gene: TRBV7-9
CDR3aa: CASSPAGGEAFF
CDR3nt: TGTGCCAGCAGCCCGGCCGGGGGTGAAGCTTTCTTT

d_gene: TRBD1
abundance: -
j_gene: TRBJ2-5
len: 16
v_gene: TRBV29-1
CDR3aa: CSVEGGQGAYQETQYF
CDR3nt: TGCAGCGTTGAAGGGGGACAGGGGGCCTACCAAGAGACCCAGTACTTC

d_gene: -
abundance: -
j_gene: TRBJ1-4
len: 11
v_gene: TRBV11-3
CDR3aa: CASSSDEKLFF
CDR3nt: TGTGCCAGCAGCTCCGATGAAAAACTGTTTTTT

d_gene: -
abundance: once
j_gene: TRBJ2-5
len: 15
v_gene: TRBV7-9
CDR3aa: CASSLLRQVRETQYF
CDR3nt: TGTGCCAGCAGCTTACTTAGGCAGGTACGGGAGACCCAGTACTTC

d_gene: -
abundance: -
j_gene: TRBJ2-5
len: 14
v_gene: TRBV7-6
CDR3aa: CASSPWGYQETQYF
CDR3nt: TGTGCCAGCAGCCCCTGGGGCTACCAAGAGACCCAGTACTTC

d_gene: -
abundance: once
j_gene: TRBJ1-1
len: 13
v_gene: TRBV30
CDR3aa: CASMEGIGTEAFF
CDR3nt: TGTGCCTCTATGGAGGGAATAGGGACTGAAGCTTTCTTT

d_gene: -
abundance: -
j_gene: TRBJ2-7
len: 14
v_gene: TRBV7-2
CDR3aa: CASSLATQYYEQYF
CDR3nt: TGTGCCAGCAGCTTAGCTACCCAGTACTACGAGCAGTACTTC

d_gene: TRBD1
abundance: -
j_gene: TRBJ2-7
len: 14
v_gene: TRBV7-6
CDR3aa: CASSSDRGPKRQYF
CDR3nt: TGTGCCAGCAGCTCGGACAGGGGCCCTAAGCGGCAGTACTTC

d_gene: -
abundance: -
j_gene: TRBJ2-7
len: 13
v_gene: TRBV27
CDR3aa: CASSEGLYYEQYF
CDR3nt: TGTGCCAGCAGTGAGGGACTGTACTACGAGCAGTACTTC

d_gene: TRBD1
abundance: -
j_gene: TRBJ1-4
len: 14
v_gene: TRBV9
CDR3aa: CASSRQGTNEKLFF
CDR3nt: TGTGCCAGCAGCCGACAGGGTACTAATGAAAAACTGTTTTTT

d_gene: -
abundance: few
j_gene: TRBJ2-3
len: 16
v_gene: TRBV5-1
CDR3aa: CASSQTTSRGPDTQYF
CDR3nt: TGCGCCAGCAGCCAGACGACTTCAAGGGGCCCAGATACGCAGTATTTT

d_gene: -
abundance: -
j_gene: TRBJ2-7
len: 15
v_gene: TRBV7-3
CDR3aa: CASSLGSGRSYEQYF
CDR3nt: TGTGCCAGCAGCTTAGGTAGCGGCAGATCCTACGAGCAGTACTTC

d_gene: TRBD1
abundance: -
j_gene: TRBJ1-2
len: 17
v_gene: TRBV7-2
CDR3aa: CASSSRVGGRANYGYTF
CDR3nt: TGTGCCAGCAGCTCAAGGGTAGGGGGCAGGGCTAACTATGGCTACACCTTC

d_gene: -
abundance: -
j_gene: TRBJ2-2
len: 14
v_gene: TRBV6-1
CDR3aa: CASRGRERPGELFF
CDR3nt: TGTGCCAGCAGGGGGCGAGAAAGGCCCGGGGAGCTGTTTTTT

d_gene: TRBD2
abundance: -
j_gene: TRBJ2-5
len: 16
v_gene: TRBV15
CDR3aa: CATSRRLAGGLETQYF
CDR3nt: TGTGCCACCAGCAGGCGACTAGCGGGAGGGTTGGAGACCCAGTACTTC

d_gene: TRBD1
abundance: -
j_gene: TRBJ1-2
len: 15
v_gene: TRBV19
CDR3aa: CASIQGGQSNYGYTF
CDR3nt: TGTGCCAGTATCCAAGGGGGACAGTCAAACTATGGCTACACCTTC

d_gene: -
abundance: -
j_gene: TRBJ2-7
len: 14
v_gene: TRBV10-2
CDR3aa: CASSARGSSYEQYF
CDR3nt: TGCGCCAGCAGTGCCAGGGGTAGCTCCTACGAGCAGTACTTC

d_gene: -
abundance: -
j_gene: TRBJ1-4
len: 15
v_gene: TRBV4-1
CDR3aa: CASSQFDSRSEKLFF
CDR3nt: TGCGCCAGCAGCCAATTCGACAGTCGGAGTGAAAAACTGTTTTTT

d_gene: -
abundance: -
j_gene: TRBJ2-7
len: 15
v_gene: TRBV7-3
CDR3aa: CASSFGGRTPYEQYF
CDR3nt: TGTGCCAGCAGCTTCGGGGGACGAACCCCCTACGAGCAGTACTTC

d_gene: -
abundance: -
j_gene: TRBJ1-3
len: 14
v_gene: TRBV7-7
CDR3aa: CAISGGPSGNTIYF
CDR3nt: TGTGCCATCTCGGGGGGACCTTCGGGAAACACCATATATTTT

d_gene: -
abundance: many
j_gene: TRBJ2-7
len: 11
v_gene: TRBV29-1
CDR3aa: CSVGGVYEQYF
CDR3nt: TGCAGCGTTGGGGGAGTATACGAGCAGTACTTC

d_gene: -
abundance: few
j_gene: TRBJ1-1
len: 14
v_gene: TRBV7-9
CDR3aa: CASSSESRATEAFF
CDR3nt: TGTGCCAGCAGCTCAGAGTCCAGGGCGACTGAAGCTTTCTTT

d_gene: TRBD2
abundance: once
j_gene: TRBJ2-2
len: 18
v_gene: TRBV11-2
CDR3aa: CASSREGLAGVYTGELFF
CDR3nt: TGTGCCAGCAGCCGAGAGGGACTAGCGGGAGTATATACCGGGGAGCTGTTTTTT

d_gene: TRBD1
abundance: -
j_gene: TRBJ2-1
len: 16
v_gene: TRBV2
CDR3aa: CASSEGRQGAYNEQFF
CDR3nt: TGTGCCAGCAGTGAGGGGCGACAGGGGGCCTACAATGAGCAGTTCTTC

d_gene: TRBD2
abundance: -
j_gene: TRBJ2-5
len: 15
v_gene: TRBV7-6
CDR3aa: CASSLSSGVQETQYF
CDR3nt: TGTGCCAGCAGCTTGTCTAGCGGGGTACAAGAGACCCAGTACTTC

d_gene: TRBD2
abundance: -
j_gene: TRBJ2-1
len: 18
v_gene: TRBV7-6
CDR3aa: CASSSSMGLAGVRNEQFF
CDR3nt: TGTGCCAGCAGCTCCTCCATGGGACTAGCGGGAGTACGCAATGAGCAGTTCTTC

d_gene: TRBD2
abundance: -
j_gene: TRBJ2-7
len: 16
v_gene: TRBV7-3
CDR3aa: CASSPGLAGGMDEQYF
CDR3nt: TGTGCCAGCAGCCCGGGACTAGCGGGAGGTATGGACGAGCAGTACTTC

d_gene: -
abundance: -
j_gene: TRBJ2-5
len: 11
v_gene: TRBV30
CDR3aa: CATTKQETQYF
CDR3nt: TGTGCCACGACTAAGCAAGAGACCCAGTACTTC

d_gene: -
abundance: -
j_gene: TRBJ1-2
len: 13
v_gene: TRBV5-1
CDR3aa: CASSLEGVDGYTF
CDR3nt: TGCGCCAGCAGCTTGGAAGGGGTGGATGGCTACACCTTC

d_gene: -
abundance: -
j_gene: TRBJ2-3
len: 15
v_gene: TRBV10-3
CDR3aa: CAISGATGTPDTQYF
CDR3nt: TGTGCCATCAGTGGCGCGACAGGTACGCCAGATACGCAGTATTTT

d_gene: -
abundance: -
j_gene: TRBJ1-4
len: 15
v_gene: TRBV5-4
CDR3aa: CASSFEKAIGGKLFF
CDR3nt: TGTGCCAGCAGCTTCGAGAAGGCGATAGGGGGAAAACTGTTTTTT

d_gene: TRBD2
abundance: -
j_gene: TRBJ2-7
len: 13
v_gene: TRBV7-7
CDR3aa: CASSLGGGNEQYF
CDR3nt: TGTGCCAGCAGCTTAGGGGGGGGAAACGAGCAGTACTTC

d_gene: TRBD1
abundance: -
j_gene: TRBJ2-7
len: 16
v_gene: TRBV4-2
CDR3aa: CASSQDQDRGHFEQYF
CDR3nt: TGTGCCAGCAGCCAAGATCAGGACAGGGGGCATTTTGAGCAGTACTTC

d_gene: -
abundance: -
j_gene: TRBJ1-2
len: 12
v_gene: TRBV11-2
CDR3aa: CASSSQGYGYTF
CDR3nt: TGTGCCAGCAGCTCGCAGGGGTATGGCTACACCTTC